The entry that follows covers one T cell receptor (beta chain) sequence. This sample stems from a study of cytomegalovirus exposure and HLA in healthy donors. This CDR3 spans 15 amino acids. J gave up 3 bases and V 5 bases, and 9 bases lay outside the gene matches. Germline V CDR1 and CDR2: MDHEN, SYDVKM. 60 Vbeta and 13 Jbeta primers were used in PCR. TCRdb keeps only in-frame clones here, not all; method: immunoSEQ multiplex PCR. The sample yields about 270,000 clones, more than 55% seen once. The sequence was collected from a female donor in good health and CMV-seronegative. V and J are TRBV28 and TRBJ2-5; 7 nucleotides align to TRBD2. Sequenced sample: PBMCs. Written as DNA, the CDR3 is TGTGCCAGCAGTGGGAGCGGGACTTATGAAGAGACCCAGTACTTC. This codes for CASSGSGTYEETQYF.